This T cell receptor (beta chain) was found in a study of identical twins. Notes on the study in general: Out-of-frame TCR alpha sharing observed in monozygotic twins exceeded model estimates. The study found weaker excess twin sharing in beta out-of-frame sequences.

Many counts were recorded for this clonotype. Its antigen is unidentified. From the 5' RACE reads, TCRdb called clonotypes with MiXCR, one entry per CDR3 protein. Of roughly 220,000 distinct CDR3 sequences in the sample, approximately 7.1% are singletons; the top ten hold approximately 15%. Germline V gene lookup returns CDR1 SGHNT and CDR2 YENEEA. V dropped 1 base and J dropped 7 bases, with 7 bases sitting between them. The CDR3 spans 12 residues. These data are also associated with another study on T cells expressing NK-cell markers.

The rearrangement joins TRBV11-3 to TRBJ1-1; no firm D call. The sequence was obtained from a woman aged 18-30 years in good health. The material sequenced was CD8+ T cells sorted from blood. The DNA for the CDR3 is TGTGCCAGCAGCTTAGGATTGATTGAAGCTTTCTTT. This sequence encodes CASSLGLIEAFF.